This passage covers 6 T cell receptor beta chains from one sample sequenced in a study of blood T cell repertoires in COVID-19. TCRdb's copy holds only in-frame clones and misses some; the assay was immunoSEQ multiplex PCR. The sample lists hundreds of thousands of clones; 88% were seen once. Specimen: peripheral blood. These receptors originate from a man at least 80 years old with acute or convalescent COVID-19.

This clone appeared a few times. V gene TRBV19 combines with J gene TRBJ1-4, with a tentative D call TRBD1 (6 bases). Trimming left V 5 bases short and J 7 bases short, with 8 bases between. The CDR3 is 12 amino acids. The V gene's germline CDR1 is LNHDA and CDR2 SQIVND (reference sequence). As DNA, the CDR3 is TGTGCCAGTAGTTCGACAGGTGAAAAACTGTTTTTT. This gives the protein CASSSTGEKLFF. The whole variable domain, filled in from reference TRBV19 and TRBJ1-4, reads DGGITQSPKYLFRKEGQNVTLSCEQNLNHDAMYWYRQDPGQGLRLIYYSQIVNDFQKGDIAEGYSVSREKKESFPLTVTSAQKNPTAFYLCASSSTGEKLFFGSGTQLSVL.

This sequence joins TRBV7-8 and TRBJ2-7, with 7 bases fitting TRBD1. Germline V CDR1 and CDR2: SGHVS, FQNEAQ. Trimming at V came to 5 bases and at J to 2 bases, leaving 9 bases not matched to a gene. The length of the CDR3 is 15 residues. The CDR3 reads CASSPTLDRTYEQYF. The CDR3 DNA is TGTGCCAGCAGCCCCACCCTGGACAGGACCTACGAGCAGTACTTC.

V and J are TRBV7-2 and TRBJ1-1; D gene uncertain. V lost 1 base and J lost 5, with 8 bases in between. The CDR3 extends over 13 amino acids. Germline values: CDR1 SGHTA, CDR2 FQGNSA. This CDR3 is CASSLEKRTEAFF. CDR3 nucleotide sequence: TGTGCCAGCAGCTTAGAGAAGAGAACTGAAGCTTTCTTT.

The rearrangement uses TRBV7-2 and TRBJ2-7; perhaps TRBD2 as D (6 bases). V lost 5 bases to trimming and J lost 4 bases, with 12 bases between them. Per germline, CDR1 SGHTA and CDR2 FQGNSA. CDR3 size: 13 residues. CDR3 in DNA: TGTGCCAGCAGCAGGGACTCGAATTACGAGCAGTACTTC. Translating it yields CASSRDSNYEQYF.

The sample holds a few counts of this clone. This rearrangement joins TRBV7-8 to TRBJ2-1, with TRBD2 matching over 8 bases. The CDR3 extends over 15 amino acids. Germline lookup yields CDR1 SGHVS and CDR2 FQNEAQ. The V segment lost 2 bases and the J segment 9 bases; nucleotides outside the gene matches: 9. The CDR3 is CASSLNLAGYSEQFF. In nucleotides, the CDR3 is TGTGCCAGCAGCTTAAACCTAGCGGGTTATAGTGAGCAGTTCTTC.

J is TRBJ2-3 and V is TRBV27, with TRBD1 matching 7 bases. Per germline, CDR1 MNHEY and CDR2 SMNVEV (reference sequence). This CDR3 comprises 15 residues. V trimming: 4 bases; J trimming: 2 bases; junction bases outside the gene matches: 6. The CDR3, as DNA: TGTGCCAGCAGTTCAGGGACAGATCACACAGATACGCAGTATTTT. It yields the protein CASSSGTDHTDTQYF.